The 26 T cell receptor beta chains listed next were all sequenced from one sample in a study of graft-versus-host responses after intestinal transplantation. The antigens of these receptors remain unknown. Profiling relied on immunoSEQ multiplex PCR, and the TCRdb table lists in-frame clones only, not all of them. This sample has under 85,000 clones, with 94% found just once. The sample consisted of unstimulated CD8+ T cells sorted from spleen or lymph node cells, taken before intestinal transplant. These receptors were collected from a human donor who received an intestinal transplant.

The chain is built from TRBV11-2 and TRBJ2-1; the D call may be TRBD1 or TRBD2 (6 bases each). The CDR3 totals 15 residues. The V end lost 5 bases, the J end lost 9 bases, and 20 bases lay between the germline ends. Per germline, CDR1 SGHAT and CDR2 FQNNGV. The CDR3 DNA reads as TGTGCCAGCAGCCTCATCGCTGGAGGGGGTGGTGAGCAGTTCTTC. Translation: CASSLIAGGGGEQFF.

J is TRBJ1-1 and V is TRBV6-5; D is unclear. The CDR3 is made up of 15 amino acids. Germline CDR1 is MNHEY and CDR2 is SVGAGI. V was shortened by 2 bases and J by 3 bases, with 13 bases between the two germline ends. Here the CDR3 reads CASSYGSPVDTEAFF. In nucleotides, the CDR3 is TGTGCCAGCAGTTACGGGTCCCCGGTGGACACTGAAGCTTTCTTT.

The CDR3 DNA reads TGTGCCAGCAGTTTAAGGCCGCCCTTTGGGGAAGGGGGCGCGGAAGAGACCCAGTACTTC. Protein: CASSLRPPFGEGGAEETQYF. The rearrangement links TRBV27 to TRBJ2-5, with 7 bases aligning to TRBD1. This CDR3 region has 20 residues. Per germline, CDR1 MNHEY and CDR2 SMNVEV (reference sequence). Trimming took 2 bases from V and 3 from J; bases not matched to a gene: 21.

This clone was found once. The chain joins TRBV13 to TRBJ2-7; 7 bases match TRBD2. The CDR3 loop spans 15 amino acids. Germline CDR1 is PRHDT and CDR2 is FYEKMQ (reference sequence). Trimming took 5 bases from V and 0 from J; bases not matched to a gene: 7. The CDR3 DNA follows: TGTGCCAGCAGCCCGAACGGGGGGAGCTCCTACGAGCAGTACTTC. Encoded protein: CASSPNGGSSYEQYF.

V is TRBV2 and J is TRBJ1-2, with D unclear. The CDR3 runs 15 residues. Trimming took 5 bases from V and 5 from J, leaving 18 bases between them. CDR1 is SNHLY, CDR2 FYNNEI, per germline. CDR3 loop: CASSYGWLLWYGYTF. CDR3 nucleotides: TGTGCCAGCAGTTACGGCTGGCTCCTATGGTATGGCTACACCTTC.

This sequence joins TRBV2 and TRBJ2-3; the match to TRBD2 covers 9 bases. CDR3 length equals 13 residues. Germline lookup yields CDR1 SNHLY and CDR2 FYNNEI. Losses at the gene ends were 8 bases for V and 11 bases for J; bases not matched to a gene: 11. The DNA for the CDR3 is TGTGCCAGCTGGGAGAAGGGACTAGCTCAGCAGTATTTT. Protein: CASWEKGLAQQYF.

The rearrangement joins TRBV6-6 to TRBJ2-1; D is unclear. Per germline, CDR1 MNHNY and CDR2 SVGAGI (reference sequence). V gave up 2 bases and J gave up 1 base, with 12 bases separating them. This CDR3 has 16 amino acids. The CDR3 loop reads CASSYAHYFSYNEQFF. The CDR3 nucleotides are TGTGCCAGCAGTTACGCGCACTATTTTTCCTACAATGAGCAGTTCTTC.

The chain recombines TRBV2 with TRBJ2-7; TRBD1 is a possible D gene (5 bases). CDR3 size: 15 residues. Germline V CDR1 and CDR2: SNHLY, FYNNEI. The V end was cut by 7 bases, the J end by 2 bases, with 18 bases between. CDR3 protein: CASNIGAGLPYEQYF. CDR3 nucleotides: TGTGCCAGCAACATAGGGGCAGGGCTACCCTACGAGCAGTACTTC.

The chain uses TRBV25-1 and TRBJ1-4; TRBD1 is a possible D gene (6 bases). The ends were cut back, 6 bases at V and 6 bases at J, with 14 bases in the middle. This CDR3 has 14 amino acids. Germline-derived CDR1 and CDR2 are MGHDK and SYGVNS. CDR3 amino acids: CASSWGRADEKLFF. The CDR3 DNA sequence: TGTGCCAGCAGCTGGGGGCGTGCCGATGAAAAACTGTTTTTT.

The J gene is TRBJ1-4, the V gene TRBV4-1; unclear D gene. The CDR3 totals 14 residues. Germline V gene lookup returns CDR1 MGHRA and CDR2 YSYEKL. V was pared by 4 bases and J by 8 bases, with 14 bases between. CDR3 sequence: CASSPREGSEKLFF. CDR3 DNA: TGCGCCAGCAGCCCCCGGGAGGGTAGCGAAAAACTGTTTTTT.

V gene TRBV5-6 combines with J gene TRBJ2-5; tentatively, D is TRBD1 (5 bases). The CDR3 is made up of 14 amino acids. Germline V gives CDR1 SGHDT, CDR2 YYEEEE. V shed 0 bases and J shed 1 base, with 7 bases lying between them. As DNA, the CDR3 is TGTGCCAGCAGCTTGGATGGGGCCCAAGAGACCCAGTACTTC. Translated, it gives CASSLDGAQETQYF.

This clone has only a few counts. V and J are TRBV27 and TRBJ1-2; 8 bases are a match to TRBD1. With 5 bases clipped from V and 8 bases from J, the junction kept 7 bases outside the gene matches. Germline V lookup: CDR1 MNHEY, CDR2 SMNVEV (reference sequence). This CDR3 has 13 amino acids. The CDR3 DNA is TGTGCCAGCAGTCCGACAGGGGTTGGCGGCTACACCTTC. Translated: CASSPTGVGGYTF.

A few counts support this clone. The chain combines TRBV6-6 with TRBJ1-3, with D unresolved. The CDR3 sequence is 13 residues long. The germline V gene encodes CDR1 MNHNY and CDR2 SVGAGI (reference sequence). V lost 5 bases, J lost 3 bases, and 8 bases lay in between. The CDR3 DNA reads as TGTGCCAGCAGTAAGAGCGGTGGAAACACCATATATTTT. Protein: CASSKSGGNTIYF.

The chain joins TRBV27 to TRBJ2-7; 11 bases align to TRBD2. In germline, CDR1 is MNHEY, CDR2 SMNVEV (reference sequence). The CDR3 length is 18 residues. V lost 6 bases to trimming and J lost 1 base; unmatched junction nucleotides: 14. In DNA form, the CDR3 reads TGTGCCAGCAGCCTTCATACTAGCGGGAGAGAGACATCCTACGAGCAGTACTTC. Its protein is CASSLHTSGRETSYEQYF.

DNA of the CDR3: TGTGCCAGCTCCCCTCAAGAGACCCAGTACTTC. Translating gives CASSPQETQYF. The chain is built from TRBV18 and TRBJ2-5, with D unclear. The CDR3 runs 11 residues. Trimming stripped 6 bases from V and 2 bases from J, with 4 bases between. Germline CDR1 KGHSH, CDR2 LQKENI. Looking up the rest from reference TRBV18 and TRBJ2-5 gives the full variable domain: NAGVMQNPRHLVRRRGQEARLRCSPMKGHSHVYWYRQLPEEGLKFMVYLQKENIIDESGMPKERFSAEFPKEGPSILRIQQVVRGDSAAYFCASSPQETQYFGPGTRLLVL.

The chain links TRBV28 to TRBJ1-1; D unresolved. V lost 1 base to trimming and J lost 1 base, with 4 bases between them. Germline assignment: CDR1 MDHEN and CDR2 SYDVKM. The CDR3 loop spans 13 amino acids. CDR3 sequence: CASSLFQNTEAFF. The CDR3 DNA is TGTGCCAGCAGTTTATTCCAGAACACTGAAGCTTTCTTT.

The chain is built from TRBV21-1 and TRBJ2-2. TRBV21-1 is a listed pseudogene. CDR3 length: 13 amino acids. CDR3 amino acids: CASIGTLTGELFF. CDR3 in DNA: TGTGCCAGCATCGGAACACTCACCGGGGAGCTGTTTTTT.

This chain uses TRBV11-2 with TRBJ2-7; weak D call: TRBD1 (7 bases). Looked up from germline, CDR1 is SGHAT and CDR2 is FQNNGV. The CDR3 consists of 19 residues. V was shortened by 3 bases and J by 1 base, with 25 bases between the two germline ends. For the CDR3, the DNA is TGTGCCAGCAGCTTGGCGACAGGGAGGAATCCTGGATATTCCTACGAGCAGTACTTC. Translated: CASSLATGRNPGYSYEQYF.

The chain has TRBV4-1 and TRBJ2-1; tentative D call: TRBD2 (6 bases). Germline V gene data show CDR1 as MGHRA and CDR2 as YSYEKL. This CDR3 contains 12 residues. The ends were cut back, 0 bases at V and 10 bases at J, with 7 bases in the middle. DNA for the CDR3: TGCGCCAGCAGCCAAGAGGCGGGGGAGCAGTTCTTC. Its protein is CASSQEAGEQFF.

This chain connects TRBV27 to TRBJ1-3; D is possibly TRBD1 (6 bases). Between the trimmed V and J ends, which lost 9 bases and 0 bases, there was a span of 12 bases. The CDR3 is 14 residues long. CDR1 and CDR2 (germline): MNHEY, SMNVEV (reference sequence). The DNA of the CDR3 is TGTGCCAGTTCAACAGGGCTCTCTGGAAACACCATATATTTT. It translates to CASSTGLSGNTIYF.

The chain recombines TRBV6-5 with TRBJ1-1, with 8 bases that match TRBD1. From germline, CDR1 is MNHEY and CDR2 SVGAGI. The CDR3 contains 13 residues. The V segment lost 6 bases and the J segment 4 bases; nucleotides outside the gene matches: 4. The CDR3 loop is CASRQGGITEAFF. The CDR3 DNA reads as TGTGCCAGCAGACAGGGGGGGATCACTGAAGCTTTCTTT.

The chain uses TRBV5-1 and TRBJ2-5; D uncertain. The end of the DNA fits TRBJ2-7 better, so the J call may be wrong. Germline CDR1 reads SGHRS; CDR2 reads YFSETQ. The CDR3 loop spans 19 amino acids. CDR3 sequence reads: CASSPGGALTPSGINEQYF. In nucleotides, the CDR3 is TGCGCCAGCAGCCCAGGTGGTGCCTTAACCCCTTCAGGTATTAACGAGCAGTACTTC.

This clone was seen only once. The chain carries TRBV4-1 and TRBJ1-2; 7 nucleotides agree with TRBD1. Per germline, CDR1 MGHRA and CDR2 YSYEKL. The junction had 12 bases not matched to a gene; V was cut back by 2 bases and J by 0 bases. The CDR3 extends over 18 amino acids. The CDR3 reads CASSQPFYAGTANYGYTF. The CDR3 coding sequence is TGCGCCAGCAGCCAACCCTTTTACGCGGGGACAGCTAACTATGGCTACACCTTC.

This chain links TRBV13 with TRBJ2-3; 7 nucleotides line up with TRBD2. V dropped 3 bases and J dropped 4; count of bases not matched to a gene: 7. Germline CDR1 and CDR2: PRHDT and FYEKMQ (reference sequence). This CDR3 is built from 15 residues. CDR3 loop: CASSFLGGWADTQYF. CDR3 DNA: TGTGCCAGCAGCTTCCTCGGGGGGTGGGCAGATACGCAGTATTTT.

The chain combines TRBV10-3 with TRBJ1-5; 8 bases are shared with TRBD1. The junction had 16 bases not matched to a gene; V was cut back by 8 bases and J by 4 bases. Germline CDR1 and CDR2: ENHRY and SYGVKD. This CDR3 contains 17 residues. The CDR3 here is CAIPREGLYRGNQPQHF. CDR3 nucleotide sequence: TGTGCCATCCCGAGAGAGGGCTTATACAGGGGGAATCAGCCCCAGCATTTT.

The chain combines TRBV6-6 with TRBJ2-7, with D perhaps TRBD1 (6 bases). Deletions cut 3 bases from V and 7 bases from J, with 13 bases between. CDR3 length equals 13 residues. Germline V gene data show CDR1 as MNHNY and CDR2 as SVGAGI (reference sequence). The CDR3 DNA reads as TGTGCCAGCAGTTATCTATGGGACAATGAGCAGTACTTC. Its translation is CASSYLWDNEQYF.